This T cell receptor (beta chain) was documented in a study of T cells in Graves' hyperthyroidism and ophthalmopathy. Notes on the study in general: Model-based prediction identified ophthalmopathy a median roughly 6.1 months prior to its onset.

This clonotype was found many times. Antigen: not known. Germline V gene lookup returns CDR1 ENHRY and CDR2 SYGVKD. Between the trimmed V and J ends, which lost 0 bases and 3 bases, there was a span of 6 bases. The CDR3 extends over 14 amino acids. Amplification yielded TCR beta CDR3 regions, with RNA transcripts as the source. HTBI primers were the set used in a first-round RT-PCR of the TCR CDR3. TCRdb processed the multiplex PCR reads anew with MiXCR; each CDR3 protein has one entry. The sample has approximately 620,000 distinct CDR3 sequences; 11% to 15% are singletons. This receptor was taken from a woman aged 25 to 39 with Graves' hyperthyroidism that later progressed to Graves' ophthalmopathy. The gene calls are TRBV10-3 and TRBJ1-5, with no clear D. Input material: blood. This CDR3 reads CAISESGYNQPQHF. CDR3 coding DNA: TGTGCCATCAGTGAGTCAGGATACAATCAGCCCCAGCATTTT.